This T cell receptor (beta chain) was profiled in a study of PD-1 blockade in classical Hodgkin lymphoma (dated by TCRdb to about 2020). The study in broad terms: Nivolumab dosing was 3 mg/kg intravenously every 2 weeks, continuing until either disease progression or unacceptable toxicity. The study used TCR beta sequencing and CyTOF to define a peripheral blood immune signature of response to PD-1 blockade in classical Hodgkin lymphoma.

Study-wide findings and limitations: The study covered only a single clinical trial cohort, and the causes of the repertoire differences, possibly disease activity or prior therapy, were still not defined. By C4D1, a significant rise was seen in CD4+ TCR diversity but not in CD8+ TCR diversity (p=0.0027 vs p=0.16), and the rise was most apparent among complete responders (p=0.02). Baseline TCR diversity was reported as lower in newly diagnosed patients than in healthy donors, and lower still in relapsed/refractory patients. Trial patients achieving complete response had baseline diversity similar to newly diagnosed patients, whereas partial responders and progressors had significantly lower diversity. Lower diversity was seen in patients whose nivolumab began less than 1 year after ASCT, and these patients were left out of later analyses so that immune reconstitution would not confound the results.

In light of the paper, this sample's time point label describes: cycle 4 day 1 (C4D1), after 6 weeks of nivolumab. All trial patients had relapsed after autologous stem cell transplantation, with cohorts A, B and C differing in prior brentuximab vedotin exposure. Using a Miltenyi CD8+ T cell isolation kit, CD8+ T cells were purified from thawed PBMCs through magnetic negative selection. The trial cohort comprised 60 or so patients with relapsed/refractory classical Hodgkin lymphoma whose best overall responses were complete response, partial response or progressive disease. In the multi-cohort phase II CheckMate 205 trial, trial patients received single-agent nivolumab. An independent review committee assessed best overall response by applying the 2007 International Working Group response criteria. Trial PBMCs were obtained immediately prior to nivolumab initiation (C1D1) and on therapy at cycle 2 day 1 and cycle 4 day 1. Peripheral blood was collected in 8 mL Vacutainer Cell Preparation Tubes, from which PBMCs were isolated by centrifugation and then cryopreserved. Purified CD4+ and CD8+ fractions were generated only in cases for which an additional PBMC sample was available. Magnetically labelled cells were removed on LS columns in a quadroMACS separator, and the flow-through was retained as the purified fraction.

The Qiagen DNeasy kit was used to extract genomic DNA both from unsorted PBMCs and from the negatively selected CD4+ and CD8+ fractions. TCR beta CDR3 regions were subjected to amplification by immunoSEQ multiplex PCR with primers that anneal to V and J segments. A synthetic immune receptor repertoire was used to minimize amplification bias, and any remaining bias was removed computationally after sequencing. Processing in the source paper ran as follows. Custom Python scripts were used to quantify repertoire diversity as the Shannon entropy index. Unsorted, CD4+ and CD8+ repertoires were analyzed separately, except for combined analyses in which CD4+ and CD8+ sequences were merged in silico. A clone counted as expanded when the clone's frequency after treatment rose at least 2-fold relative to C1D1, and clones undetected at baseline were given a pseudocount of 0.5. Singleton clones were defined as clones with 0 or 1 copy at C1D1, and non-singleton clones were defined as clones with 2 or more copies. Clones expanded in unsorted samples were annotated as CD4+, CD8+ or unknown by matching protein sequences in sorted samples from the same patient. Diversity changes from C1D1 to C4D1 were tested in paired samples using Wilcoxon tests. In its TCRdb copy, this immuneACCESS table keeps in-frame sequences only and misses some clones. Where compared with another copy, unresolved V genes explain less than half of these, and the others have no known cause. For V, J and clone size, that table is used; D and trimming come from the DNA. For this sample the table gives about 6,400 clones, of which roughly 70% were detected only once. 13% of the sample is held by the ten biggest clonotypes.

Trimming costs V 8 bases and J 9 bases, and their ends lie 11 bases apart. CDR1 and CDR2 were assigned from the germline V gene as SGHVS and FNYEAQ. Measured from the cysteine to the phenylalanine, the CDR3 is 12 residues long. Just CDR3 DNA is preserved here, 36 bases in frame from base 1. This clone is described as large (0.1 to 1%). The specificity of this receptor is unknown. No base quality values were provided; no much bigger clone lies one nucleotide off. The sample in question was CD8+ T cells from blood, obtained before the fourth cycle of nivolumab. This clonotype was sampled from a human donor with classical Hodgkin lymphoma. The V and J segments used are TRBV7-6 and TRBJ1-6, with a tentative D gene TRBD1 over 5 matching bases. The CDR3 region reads CASGIQGSPLHF. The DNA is TGTGCCAGCGGTATCCAGGGTTCACCCCTCCACTTT.